This entry features one T cell receptor beta chain sequence. This record belongs to a study of Graves' ophthalmopathy and Graves' hyperthyroidism. Turning to the study itself: Stable hyperthyroidism was defined by absence of ophthalmopathy within 18 months of follow-up.

The CDR3 is made up of 14 amino acids. V lost 5 bases, J lost 5 bases, and 7 bases stayed unmatched. Transcripts of RNA were the source for amplifying TCR beta CDR3 regions. The authors performed first-round RT-PCR with HTBI primers and then a second-round multiplex PCR. TCRdb analysed the multiplex PCR reads with MiXCR anew, one entry per CDR3 protein. Of over a million distinct CDR3 sequences listed, about 36% are singletons. Sequenced sample: peripheral blood or thyroid tissue (not recorded which). The sequence derives from an adult man with Graves' hyperthyroidism. The chain recombines TRBV12-3 or TRBV12-4 with TRBJ2-7; 9 nucleotides agree with TRBD1. CDR3 loop: CASSPGTGYHEQYF. The CDR3 DNA is TGTGCCAGCAGTCCCGGGACAGGGTACCACGAGCAGTACTTC.